Listed below are T cell receptor beta chains from one sample, sequenced in a study of cytomegalovirus exposure and HLA in healthy donors. Generated by immunoSEQ multiplex PCR, the TCRdb table keeps only in-frame clones and is missing some. Across over 150,000 clones, the top ten clones capture around 0.74% of the sample. Material: PBMCs. The receptors were sampled from a boy younger than 18 in good health and CMV-seronegative. The CDR3 runs from the conserved cysteine through the conserved F or W. D genes are given only for firm matches.

CASSSPSSGRSEQYF	TGTGCCAGCAGTTCGCCCTCTAGCGGTAGGAGCGAGCAGTACTTC	TRBJ2-7	TRBV27	TRBD2
CSVEADRGETQYF	TGCAGCGTTGAGGCGGACAGGGGGGAGACCCAGTACTTC	TRBJ2-5	TRBV29-1	TRBD1
CASSQLTGTGALEQYF	TGTGCCAGCAGCCAACTTACCGGGACAGGGGCCTTGGAGCAGTACTTC	TRBJ2-7	TRBV4-2	TRBD1
CASRRPGQGALEQFF	TGTGCCAGCAGACGACCGGGACAGGGGGCTTTAGAGCAGTTCTTC	TRBJ2-1	TRBV11-2	TRBD1
CASSQATSDADTQYF	TGCGCCAGCAGCCAAGCGACTAGCGATGCAGATACGCAGTATTTT	TRBJ2-3	TRBV4-3	TRBD2
CAIGQGRDTEAFF	TGTGCCATAGGACAGGGAAGGGACACTGAAGCTTTCTTT	TRBJ1-1	TRBV10-3	TRBD1
CASSSPSLYNEQFF	TGTGCCAGCAGCTCGCCTTCCCTATACAATGAGCAGTTCTTC	TRBJ2-1	TRBV5-4	.
CASTGTGAYEQYF	TGTGCCTCGACAGGGACTGGCGCCTACGAGCAGTACTTC	TRBJ2-7	TRBV30	.
CASSPTENYGYTF	TGTGCCAGCTCACCGACAGAGAACTATGGCTACACCTTC	TRBJ1-2	TRBV18	.
CAEEGGGAAETQYF	TGTGCCGAGGAGGGCGGGGGGGCCGCAGAGACCCAGTACTTC	TRBJ2-5	TRBV7-2	TRBD2
CASSLSGSYEQYF	TGTGCCAGCAGCTTATCAGGGTCCTACGAGCAGTACTTC	TRBJ2-7	TRBV11-3	.
CAWSKAGGRFGELFF	TGTGCCTGGAGCAAAGCGGGGGGGCGTTTCGGGGAGCTGTTTTTT	TRBJ2-2	TRBV30	TRBD2
CASFGQVSAEAFF	TGTGCCAGCTTTGGACAGGTTAGCGCTGAAGCTTTCTTT	TRBJ1-1	TRBV18	TRBD1
CASSPEGDSYGYTF	TGCGCCAGCAGCCCCGAGGGGGATAGTTATGGCTACACCTTC	TRBJ1-2	TRBV5-1	.
CASSEGQGALNEQFF	TGTGCCAGCAGCGAAGGACAGGGGGCGTTAAATGAGCAGTTCTTC	TRBJ2-1	TRBV7-9	TRBD1
CASSLPLLGGDTDTQYF	TGTGCCAGCAGTTTACCCCTACTAGGCGGGGACACAGATACGCAGTATTTT	TRBJ2-3	TRBV28	.
CSVGQGAIYGYTF	TGCAGCGTTGGACAGGGGGCGATCTATGGCTACACCTTC	TRBJ1-2	TRBV29-1	TRBD1
CASSMGQGGTQYF	TGTGCCAGTAGTATGGGACAGGGGGGGACCCAGTACTTC	TRBJ2-5	TRBV19	TRBD1
CASSLDRGHQGNTEAFF	TGTGCCAGCAGCTTGGACAGGGGGCATCAAGGGAACACTGAAGCTTTCTTT	TRBJ1-1	TRBV7-6	TRBD1
CASRPQVGDTQYF	TGTGCCAGCAGGCCCCAGGTGGGAGATACGCAGTATTTT	TRBJ2-3	TRBV6-5	.
CASSEYGGGGEKLFF	TGTGCCAGCAGTGAATACGGGGGAGGGGGTGAAAAACTGTTTTTT	TRBJ1-4	TRBV25-1	.
CASSRPGTGSDEQFF	TGCGCCAGCAGCCGGCCCGGGACAGGGTCCGATGAGCAGTTCTTC	TRBJ2-1	TRBV5-1	TRBD1
CASSIQEQETQYF	TGTGCCAGCTCGATCCAAGAGCAAGAGACCCAGTACTTC	TRBJ2-5	TRBV18	.
CASSRTRYEQYF	TGTGCCAGCAGCAGGACTAGGTACGAGCAGTACTTC	TRBJ2-7	TRBV6-5	TRBD2
CASRTGTGRGTQYF	TGTGCCAGCAGAACCGGGACAGGCCGGGGGACCCAGTACTTC	TRBJ2-5	TRBV2	TRBD1
CASSPTSTDTQYF	TGTGCCAGCAGCCCAACTAGCACAGATACGCAGTATTTT	TRBJ2-3	TRBV9	.
CASSPRGQETQYF	TGTGCCAGCAGTCCTCGGGGCCAAGAGACCCAGTACTTC	TRBJ2-5	TRBV27	.
CASSELGGQDTQYF	TGCGCCAGCAGTGAGTTGGGGGGGCAAGATACGCAGTATTTT	TRBJ2-3	TRBV10-1	.
CASSQGTPALGYGYTF	TGCGCCAGCAGCCAAGGGACACCCGCCTTGGGATATGGCTACACCTTC	TRBJ1-2	TRBV4-1	.
CASSAEYKSNEQFF	TGTGCCAGCAGCGCGGAATACAAATCCAATGAGCAGTTCTTC	TRBJ2-1	TRBV7-9	.
CASSSTTSGGLDTQYF	TGTGCCAGCAGTTCCACGACTAGCGGGGGGCTGGATACGCAGTATTTT	TRBJ2-3	TRBV27	TRBD2
CASTPYGGYNEQFF	TGTGCCAGCACCCCGTACGGGGGCTACAATGAGCAGTTCTTC	TRBJ2-1	TRBV7-6	.
CASSLRSGDGYTF	TGTGCCAGCAGCTTAAGGTCAGGGGATGGCTACACCTTC	TRBJ1-2	TRBV13	.
CASRPTGYVQPQHF	TGTGCCAGCAGACCGACAGGATACGTCCAGCCCCAGCATTTT	TRBJ1-5	TRBV27	.
CASSFRRGEVNTEAFF	TGCGCCAGCAGCTTCCGTCGCGGAGAAGTGAACACTGAAGCTTTCTTT	TRBJ1-1	TRBV5-1	.
CASRVPTEETQYF	TGCGCCAGCAGAGTACCTACCGAAGAGACCCAGTACTTC	TRBJ2-5	TRBV5-1	.
CASSSRTGVYEQYF	TGTGCCAGCAGTAGCCGGACAGGAGTCTACGAGCAGTACTTC	TRBJ2-7	TRBV27	TRBD1
CASSLGPDTQETQYF	TGTGCCAGCAGCTTAGGGCCGGACACCCAAGAGACCCAGTACTTC	TRBJ2-5	TRBV7-9	.
CASSFRGLDSNQPQHF	TGTGCCAGCAGCTTTCGGGGATTGGATAGCAATCAGCCCCAGCATTTT	TRBJ1-5	TRBV7-2	.
CASSLGVAGAQHTQYF	TGTGCCAGCAGCTTAGGGGTAGCGGGGGCCCAACATACGCAGTATTTT	TRBJ2-3	TRBV7-3	TRBD2
CASRVRQGRETQYF	TGTGCCAGCAGGGTGAGACAGGGTAGAGAGACCCAGTACTTC	TRBJ2-5	TRBV27	TRBD1
CASSPPGGRNTEAFF	TGTGCCAGCAGCCCGCCAGGAGGACGGAACACTGAAGCTTTCTTT	TRBJ1-1	TRBV7-2	.
CASSTRDRNQPQHF	TGTGCCAGCAGTACCCGGGACAGAAACCAGCCCCAGCATTTT	TRBJ1-5	TRBV6-5	TRBD1
CASSLFADTPYGYTF	TGTGCCAGCAGCTTGTTCGCGGATACACCCTATGGCTACACCTTC	TRBJ1-2	TRBV5-8	.
CASSPSYRQGNSPLHF	TGTGCCAGCAGTCCCTCTTACAGACAGGGGAATTCACCCCTCCACTTT	TRBJ1-6	TRBV2	TRBD1
CASSLSGAGEQYF	TGTGCCAGCAGCTTATCAGGGGCGGGCGAGCAGTACTTC	TRBJ2-7	TRBV7-3	.
CASSQEDGQETQYF	TGCGCCAGCAGCCAGGAGGACGGGCAAGAGACCCAGTACTTC	TRBJ2-5	TRBV5-1	.
CASRYSGTGSYEQYF	TGTGCCAGCAGGTATTCCGGGACAGGGTCCTACGAGCAGTACTTC	TRBJ2-7	TRBV7-2	TRBD1
CASSPEDRRTYEQYF	TGTGCCAGCTCACCGGAGGACAGGAGAACCTACGAGCAGTACTTC	TRBJ2-7	TRBV18	TRBD1
CASSLAGQGNYGYTF	TGTGCCAGCAGCTTGGCCGGGCAGGGAAACTATGGCTACACCTTC	TRBJ1-2	TRBV5-4	.
CASSGTGGGTEAFF	TGTGCCAGTAGTGGGACAGGGGGCGGCACTGAAGCTTTCTTT	TRBJ1-1	TRBV19	TRBD1
CASSRGTSYEQYF	TGTGCCAGCAGCCGCGGGACCTCCTACGAGCAGTACTTC	TRBJ2-7	TRBV7-6	.